This T cell receptor (beta chain) is from a study of T cell responses to AZD1222 COVID-19 vaccine. Second-dose intervals near 4 or 12 weeks were combined. Comment on this clone: Its target is unknown.

The CDR3 sequence is 14 residues long. Trimming took 4 bases from V and 1 from J, leaving 10 bases between them. CDR1 is MNHEY and CDR2 is SMNVEV in the germline V gene (reference sequence). Study-wide findings and caveats: A mostly white British donor set with more females was recruited, and clonal diversity was possibly underestimated. No repertoire was sampled before or during the peak T cell response, only after it.

Clones were read by immunoSEQ multiplex PCR, and TCRdb kept only the in-frame ones, dropping some. The table has roughly 140,000 clones, approximately 91% seen once. The source of this sequence is an adult who received the AZD1222 COVID-19 vaccine. The sequences come from peripheral blood, collected 28 days after the second AZD1222 dose. V usage is TRBV27 and J usage is TRBJ1-1; weak D call: TRBD1 (6 bases). The CDR3 spells CASSYGGPNTEAFF. CDR3 bases: TGTGCCAGCAGTTACGGGGGCCCGAACACTGAAGCTTTCTTT.